The rows below give T cell receptor beta chains drawn from one sample of a study of T cells in Graves' hyperthyroidism and ophthalmopathy. One entry per CDR3 protein results from TCRdb running MiXCR on the multiplex PCR reads. The sample lists some 200,000 distinct CDR3 sequences, 17% occurring once. Sequencing was performed on blood. All receptors derive from a man aged 50-60 years with Graves' hyperthyroidism. The CDR3 runs from the conserved cysteine through the conserved F or W. Each record gives: clone size, D gene, J gene, V gene, CDR3 protein, CDR3 DNA. The D gene is left open where the match is weak. Clone size is shown for a subset of rows, as once, few, many or a class of expanded clone.

>few|.|TRBJ1-2|TRBV4-3
CASSQGQGHYGYTF
TGCGCCAGCAGCCAAGGGCAGGGGCACTATGGCTACACCTTC
>once|TRBD2|TRBJ2-7|TRBV7-2
CASSQRVAGGPSYEQYF
TGTGCCAGCAGCCAGAGGGTAGCGGGAGGGCCCTCCTACGAGCAGTACTTC
>few|TRBD1|TRBJ1-2|TRBV14
CASSHTTGGRGYTF
TGTGCCAGCAGCCACACTACAGGGGGACGGGGCTACACCTTC
>many|TRBD1|TRBJ2-1|TRBV28
CASAGSGQGYNEQFF
TGTGCCAGCGCTGGCTCGGGACAGGGGTACAATGAGCAGTTCTTC
>few|.|TRBJ2-1|TRBV5-5
CASSLVLGSFNEQFF
TGTGCCAGCAGCTTGGTTCTGGGTAGTTTTAATGAGCAGTTCTTC
>.|TRBD2|TRBJ2-6|TRBV5-4
CASSSGTSGPSGANVLTF
TGTGCCAGCAGTTCCGGGACTAGCGGCCCCTCTGGGGCCAACGTCCTGACTTTC
>.|TRBD1|TRBJ2-3|TRBV18
CASSPRDSVHTQYF
TGTGCCAGCTCACCACGGGACAGTGTACATACGCAGTATTTT
>many|.|TRBJ1-5|TRBV3-1
CASSQDRSRRPQHF
TGTGCCAGCAGCCAAGATCGGTCCCGGCGGCCCCAGCATTTT
>many|.|TRBJ1-5|TRBV6-1
CASNPGANQPQHF
TGTGCCAGCAATCCAGGGGCAAATCAGCCCCAGCATTTT
>few|TRBD2|TRBJ2-5|TRBV19
CASSPNSRTSEETQYF
TGTGCCAGTAGTCCAAATTCTCGGACTAGCGAAGAGACCCAGTACTTC
>.|.|TRBJ1-3|TRBV12-3/TRBV12-4
CASSFGVFSGNTIYF
TGTGCCAGCAGTTTCGGAGTCTTCTCTGGAAACACCATATATTTT
>few|.|TRBJ1-2|TRBV5-6
CASSEDTGYTF
TGTGCCAGCAGCGAGGACACTGGCTACACCTTC
>.|.|TRBJ1-1|TRBV4-3
CASSRYRPGEGSPEAFF
TGCGCCAGCAGCCGCTACAGGCCAGGGGAGGGGAGTCCTGAAGCTTTCTTT
>few|TRBD1|TRBJ1-5|TRBV7-2
CASSLYGTGGNQPQHF
TGTGCCAGCAGCTTATATGGGACAGGAGGAAATCAGCCCCAGCATTTT
>many|TRBD2|TRBJ2-7|TRBV6-1
CASSTSGSLYEQYF
TGTGCCAGCAGCACTAGCGGGAGCTTATACGAGCAGTACTTC
>many|.|TRBJ2-3|TRBV3-1
CASSQGHGTDTQYF
TGTGCCAGCAGCCAAGGGCACGGCACAGATACGCAGTATTTT
>.|.|TRBJ1-1|TRBV10-3
CAISASPGNTEAFF
TGTGCCATCAGTGCTTCTCCAGGAAACACTGAAGCTTTCTTT
>many|TRBD2|TRBJ2-1|TRBV14
CASSQESRLAGGPYNEQFF
TGTGCCAGCAGCCAAGAATCCCGACTAGCGGGAGGCCCATACAATGAGCAGTTCTTC
>few|TRBD1|TRBJ2-2|TRBV5-5
CASTIGRTGRTGELFF
TGTGCCAGCACCATTGGTCGGACAGGGAGGACCGGGGAGCTGTTTTTT
>.|.|TRBJ2-7|TRBV6-8
CASSYGQYEQYF
TGTGCCAGCAGTTACGGACAGTACGAGCAGTACTTC
>.|.|TRBJ2-3|TRBV29-1
CSVVGGATDTQYF
TGCAGCGTTGTAGGCGGCGCCACAGATACGCAGTATTTT
>few|TRBD2|TRBJ2-7|TRBV9
CASSVGTSGSYEQYF
TGTGCCAGCAGCGTAGGGACTAGCGGGAGTTACGAGCAGTACTTC
>.|TRBD2|TRBJ2-2|TRBV24-1
CATSSTSGGWNTGELFF
TGTGCCACCAGTTCCACTAGCGGAGGCTGGAACACCGGGGAGCTGTTTTTT
>.|TRBD2|TRBJ2-7|TRBV6-1
CATDPSGHSEQYF
TGTGCCACGGACCCTAGCGGACACAGTGAGCAGTACTTC
>many|TRBD1|TRBJ2-7|TRBV7-9
CASSLERTGHEQYF
TGTGCCAGCAGCTTAGAGAGGACAGGGCACGAGCAGTACTTC
>many|TRBD2|TRBJ2-3|TRBV29-1
CSAARNSGIEDTQYF
TGCAGCGCCGCCCGGAATAGCGGGATTGAAGATACGCAGTATTTT
>many|.|TRBJ2-3|TRBV3-2
CASSQKRERHTDTQYF
TGTGCCAGCAGCCAAAAGCGGGAGCGTCACACAGATACGCAGTATTTT
>many|TRBD1|TRBJ2-7|TRBV29-1
CSAIQWTGDGYEQYF
TGCAGCGCCATTCAGTGGACAGGGGACGGTTACGAGCAGTACTTC
>many|.|TRBJ1-6|TRBV12-3/TRBV12-4
CASSPDRALNVGSPLHF
TGTGCCAGCAGCCCCGACCGTGCCCTTAATGTGGGTTCACCCCTCCACTTT
>few|.|TRBJ1-2|TRBV5-1
CASRVDGNYGYTF
TGCGCCAGCAGAGTTGACGGGAACTATGGCTACACCTTC
>many|.|TRBJ1-1|TRBV29-1
CSVEGHMNTEAFF
TGCAGCGTTGAAGGACACATGAACACTGAAGCTTTCTTT
>.|TRBD2|TRBJ2-2|TRBV2
CASKGLAYTGELFF
TGTGCCAGCAAGGGACTAGCTTACACCGGGGAGCTGTTTTTT
>many|.|TRBJ2-3|TRBV18
CASSPPALVGDTQYF
TGTGCCAGCTCACCACCGGCGCTAGTTGGAGATACGCAGTATTTT
>.|.|TRBJ2-1|TRBV10-3
CAISDQGGNYNEQFF
TGTGCCATCAGTGATCAGGGGGGCAACTACAATGAGCAGTTCTTC
>few|TRBD1|TRBJ1-1|TRBV7-6
CASSQGQVGQGAFF
TGTGCCAGCAGCCAGGGACAGGTGGGCCAGGGAGCTTTCTTT
>.|.|TRBJ1-2|TRBV25-1
CASTIPGLYGYAF
TGTGCCAGCACCATTCCGGGACTCTATGGCTACGCCTTC
>.|.|TRBJ1-1|TRBV10-3
CAIRLSGGRSEAFF
TGTGCCATCCGACTATCCGGCGGGAGGTCCGAAGCTTTCTTT
>many|TRBD1|TRBJ2-7|TRBV2
CASRETGPSYEQYF
TGTGCCAGCAGGGAGACAGGGCCCTCCTACGAGCAGTACTTC
>few|.|TRBJ2-5|TRBV5-5
CASSYRTETQYF
TGTGCCAGCAGCTACCGGACAGAGACCCAGTACTTC
>many|TRBD2|TRBJ2-7|TRBV30
CAWNAGGSYEQYF
TGTGCCTGGAACGCGGGAGGGTCCTACGAGCAGTACTTC
>few|TRBD2|TRBJ2-5|TRBV13
CASSQWGGETQYF
TGTGCCAGCAGCCAATGGGGGGGGGAGACCCAGTACTTC
>.|.|TRBJ2-7|TRBV20-1
CSAEGVSGSYEQYF
TGCAGTGCCGAAGGTGTCAGCGGCTCCTACGAGCAGTACTTC
>many|TRBD2|TRBJ2-3|TRBV11-3
CASSLGLAGGGTQDTQYF
TGTGCCAGCAGTCTCGGACTAGCGGGTGGGGGAACACAAGATACGCAGTATTTT
>.|TRBD1|TRBJ2-7|TRBV29-1
CSVDGDRGDYEQYF
TGCAGCGTTGATGGGGACAGGGGGGATTACGAGCAGTACTTC
>.|.|TRBJ1-6|TRBV6-1
CASSEQGWISPLHF
TGTGCCAGCAGTGAACAAGGGTGGATCTCACCCCTCCACTTT
>many|TRBD2|TRBJ2-7|TRBV10-3
CAISDFGTSGRVREQYF
TGTGCCATCAGTGACTTCGGGACTAGCGGGAGGGTGAGAGAGCAGTACTTC
>many|.|TRBJ1-5|TRBV6-2/TRBV6-3
CASRVSGIHQPQHF
TGTGCCAGCAGAGTTTCAGGGATCCATCAGCCCCAGCATTTT
>many|TRBD2|TRBJ2-1|TRBV20-1
CSAGDLFRGLAGAFNEQFF
TGCAGTGCTGGCGATTTGTTCAGGGGACTAGCGGGAGCTTTTAATGAGCAGTTCTTC
>many|.|TRBJ1-1|TRBV10-3
CAISGGPGNTEAFF
TGTGCCATCAGTGGAGGGCCTGGGAACACTGAAGCTTTCTTT
>many|.|TRBJ2-1|TRBV11-3
CASSLVRASVEQFF
TGTGCCAGCAGCTTAGTAAGGGCTAGCGTCGAGCAGTTCTTC